The entry that follows covers one TCR beta chain sequence. Its target is not known. These data come from a study of CD8 T cells in ankylosing spondylitis. Germline V gene sequence: CDR1 MGHRA, CDR2 YSYEKL. Trimming cost V 5 bases and J 4 bases; bases outside gene matches: 6. The CDR3 consists of 15 residues. Libraries for TCR beta were made by quantitative 5'-RACE with molecular barcodes. TCRdb independently ran MiXCR on the 5' RACE reads; one entry per CDR3 protein. Here the sample spans 100,000 to 150,000 distinct CDR3 sequences, roughly 17% being singletons. General study results and limits: Disease-linked clones displayed a CD8+ phenotype and appeared relatively rarely in peripheral blood. For ankylosing spondylitis blood, a TCR beta motif of several highly homologous variants appeared characteristic. Reactive arthritis synovial fluid and blood were previously reported to contain some motif variants.

The V call is TRBV4-1, the J call TRBJ2-7; 12 bases line up with TRBD2. The specimen sequenced was blood, either unsorted or a sorted T cell fraction (not recorded which). This TCR came from a male donor with ankylosing spondylitis. The CDR3 sequence: CASSSGLAGIYEQYF. CDR3 coding DNA: TGCGCCAGCAGCTCAGGACTAGCGGGGATTTACGAGCAGTACTTC.